The 11 T cell receptor beta chains given below trace back to one sample, sequenced in a study of T cell responses to AZD1222 COVID-19 vaccine. Profiling relied on immunoSEQ multiplex PCR, and the TCRdb table lists in-frame clones only, not all of them. The table lists tens of thousands of clones, around 80% of them singletons. The sample consisted of peripheral blood, taken on day 0 of AZD1222 vaccination. The receptors here all came from an adult in good health.

V usage is TRBV19 and J usage is TRBJ1-5; 7 nucleotides match TRBD1. The V gene end was trimmed by 5 bases and the J gene end by 2 bases; junction bases not matched to a gene: 6. This CDR3 comprises 15 residues. Germline CDR1 is LNHDA and CDR2 is SQIVND (reference sequence). Written as DNA, the CDR3 is TGTGCCAGTAGTTACAGGGGACTTGGCAATCAGCCCCAGCATTTT. It codes for CASSYRGLGNQPQHF.

The chain has TRBV9 and TRBJ1-6; 7 bases align to TRBD1. This CDR3 has 15 residues. The V gene's germline CDR1 is SGDLS and CDR2 YYNGEE. V shed 3 bases and J 7 bases; nucleotides not matched to a gene: 7. The CDR3 region is CASSAGGSRNSPLHF. The CDR3 bases are TGTGCCAGCAGCGCAGGGGGTTCGAGGAATTCACCCCTCCACTTT.

This clone was detected a few times. The rearrangement joins TRBV14 to TRBJ2-1, with a possible D match to TRBD1 (5 bases). The germline V gene encodes CDR1 SGHDN and CDR2 FVKESK. V lost 6 bases and J lost 2, with 14 bases in between. This CDR3 spans 15 amino acids. CDR3 nucleotides: TGTGCCAGCAGAAAGAGTGACAGTCCCTACAATGAGCAGTTCTTC. Its protein is CASRKSDSPYNEQFF.

The rearrangement uses TRBV6-6 and TRBJ1-2; 8 bases are a match to TRBD1. The V gene's germline CDR1 is MNHNY and CDR2 SVGAGI (reference sequence). The CDR3 length is 16 residues. Trimming at V came to 0 bases and at J to 2 bases, leaving 5 bases not matched to a gene. The CDR3 DNA is TGTGCCAGCAGTTACTCCCGGACAGGGCCGAACTATGGCTACACCTTC. Translating it yields CASSYSRTGPNYGYTF.

The chain uses TRBV10-3 and TRBJ2-7; tentatively, D is TRBD1 (6 bases). Trimming cost V 3 bases and J 1 base, with 10 bases left between them. The CDR3 contains 14 residues. The germline gives CDR1 ENHRY, CDR2 SYGVKD. The CDR3: CAISDFDRSYEQYF. CDR3 DNA sequence: TGTGCCATCAGTGACTTCGACAGGTCCTACGAGCAGTACTTC.

The V call is TRBV19, the J call TRBJ1-2; D unclear. Germline V lookup: CDR1 LNHDA, CDR2 SQIVND (reference sequence). The CDR3 loop spans 16 amino acids. Trimming cost V 2 bases and J 3 bases, with 16 bases left between them. DNA of the CDR3: TGTGCCAGTAGTATAATGAGCGGCCGCCTTGACTATGGCTACACCTTC. Amino acid sequence: CASSIMSGRLDYGYTF.

This sequence joins TRBV29-1 and TRBJ2-7; 7 nucleotides match TRBD2. The CDR3 is 13 residues long. The ends lost 2 bases at V and 4 bases at J; junction bases unmatched: 5. The V gene's germline CDR1 is SQVTM and CDR2 ANQGSEA. The DNA for the CDR3 is TGCAGCGTTGAACGGCGGGGGAGTTACGAGCAGTACTTC. This gives the protein CSVERRGSYEQYF.

The chain recombines TRBV7-9 with TRBJ1-6, with D perhaps TRBD1 (5 bases). This CDR3 is built from 16 residues. Deletions cut 4 bases from V and 7 bases from J, with 17 bases between. CDR1 and CDR2 from the germline V gene are SEHNR and FQNEAQ (reference sequence). The CDR3 coding sequence is TGTGCCAGCAGCTACCGCACGGAACCAGGGAATTCACCCCTCCACTTT. Its protein product is CASSYRTEPGNSPLHF.

V is TRBV24-1 and J is TRBJ2-5; D remains ambiguous. Germline CDR1 and CDR2: KGHDR and SFDVKD. The CDR3 runs 14 residues. V lost 4 bases to trimming and J lost 2 bases, with 10 bases between them. Written as DNA, the CDR3 is TGTGCCACCAGTGAGGGTAGTCATCAAGAGACCCAGTACTTC. It yields the protein CATSEGSHQETQYF.

This sequence joins TRBV6-6 and TRBJ1-2; D unclear. This CDR3 comprises 14 residues. The V end lost 0 bases, the J end lost 5 bases, and 10 bases lay between the germline ends. CDR1 is MNHNY and CDR2 is SVGAGI in the germline V gene (reference sequence). Here the CDR3 DNA reads TGTGCCAGCAGTTACTCGGACTTCGGGTATGGCTACACCTTC. It encodes CASSYSDFGYGYTF.

The CDR3 DNA sequence: TGTGCCAGCAGTGGGGGAATCTCCTACGAGCAGTACTTC. This encodes CASSGGISYEQYF. The rearrangement joins TRBV25-1 to TRBJ2-7, with unresolved D. The CDR3 is 13 amino acids. Germline CDR1 and CDR2: MGHDK and SYGVNS. The V end was cut by 4 bases, the J end by 0 bases, with 7 bases between.